The entry that follows covers one T cell receptor (beta chain) sequence. Antigen specificity is unknown. A much larger clone lies a single base off, so this may be a read error. Other DNA sequences within the sample encode an identical CDR3. Each subset's genomic DNA was shared equally among a number of immunoSEQ plates. The data were produced by immunoSEQ multiplex PCR, yet TCRdb's version contains in-frame clones alone and is incomplete. The table has about 700,000 clones, around 90% seen once; the top ten hold approximately 24%. The data stem from a study of shared clonotypes between healthy human individuals. On the study more broadly: CD4 naive and memory got three plates each, CD8 naive two, CD8 memory one.

CD45RO-negative, CCR7-positively selected cells formed the naive CD8 fraction, excluding terminally differentiated effector memory CD45RA+ cells. This CDR3 region has 11 residues. CDR1 and CDR2 (germline): SGHNT, YYREEE (reference sequence). V lost 1 base and J 3 bases, leaving 0 bases between the germline ends. Notes on the study in general: Rarefaction curves obtained for sorted subsets showed sequencing incomplete despite large depth.

Sequences were obtained from naive CD8+ T cells sorted from blood. The chain joins TRBV5-4 to TRBJ2-3; D gene unclear. This clonotype was obtained from a man under 40 in good health. CDR3 in DNA: TGTGCCAGCAGCTTGACAGATACGCAGTATTTT. This gives the protein CASSLTDTQYF. Looking up the rest from reference TRBV5-4 and TRBJ2-3 gives the full variable domain: ETGVTQSPTHLIKTRGQQVTLRCSSQSGHNTVSWYQQALGQGPQFIFQYYREEENGRGNFPPRFSGLQFPNYSSELNVNALELDDSALYLCASSLTDTQYFGPGTRLTVL.